These 28 T cell receptor beta chains were all obtained from the same sample, sequenced in a study of blood T cell repertoires in COVID-19. Sequencing used immunoSEQ multiplex PCR; TCRdb keeps in-frame clones, though not all of them. The sample contains about 42,000 clones, 60% to 80% of which appear only once. Input material: peripheral blood. The receptor set was obtained from a woman aged 70 to 79 with acute or convalescent COVID-19.

The V gene is TRBV7-3, the J gene TRBJ2-1, with TRBD2 as a possible D gene (6 bases). Trimming left V 5 bases short and J 4 bases short, with 18 bases between. The CDR3 runs to 16 residues. Germline CDR1 reads SGHTA; CDR2 reads FQGTGA. For the CDR3, the DNA is TGTGCCAGCAGCACCAATGCGGGGCCTCTATACAATGAGCAGTTCTTC. It specifies CASSTNAGPLYNEQFF.

The V and J genes are TRBV30 and TRBJ1-2, with D maybe TRBD1 (5 bases). V lost 2 bases and J 6 bases, leaving 13 bases between the germline ends. The CDR3 runs 13 residues. Per germline, CDR1 GTSNPN and CDR2 SVGIG (reference sequence). The CDR3 nucleotides are TGTGCCTGGAGTCCCAGGGTTACGAATGGCTACACCTTC. Encoded protein: CAWSPRVTNGYTF.

The chain uses TRBV30 and TRBJ1-2; D unclear. Germline CDR1 GTSNPN, CDR2 SVGIG (reference sequence). This CDR3 comprises 13 residues. The V and J ends lost 1 base and 7 bases respectively, with 13 bases between them. This CDR3 reads CAWSDKFASGYTF. DNA of the CDR3: TGTGCCTGGAGTGACAAGTTCGCATCTGGCTACACCTTC.

The chain combines TRBV3-1 (or the pseudogene TRBV3-2) with TRBJ2-1, with 10 bases lining up with TRBD2. The CDR3 is made up of 16 amino acids. The V segment lost 0 bases and the J segment 12 bases; nucleotides outside the gene matches: 11. Germline values: CDR1 LGHDT, CDR2 YNNKEL (reference sequence). CDR3 region: CASSQDLASGGSGQFF. CDR3 in DNA: TGTGCCAGCAGCCAAGATCTTGCTAGCGGGGGCTCAGGGCAGTTCTTC.

The chain employs TRBV6-5 and TRBJ2-7; tentative D call: TRBD2 (6 bases). Trimming pared 7 bases from V and 3 bases from J, leaving 13 bases between. Germline CDR1 and CDR2: MNHEY and SVGAGI. The CDR3 totals 13 residues. The DNA of the CDR3 is TGTGCCAGCAAATTCGGGGGAGGCTACGAGCAGTACTTC. Translating gives CASKFGGGYEQYF.

This clone was seen only once. V usage is TRBV7-2 and J usage is TRBJ1-2, with 11 positions matching TRBD1. CDR1 SGHTA and CDR2 FQGNSA come from the germline V gene. The CDR3 sequence is 16 residues long. Losses at the gene ends were 2 bases for V and 1 base for J; bases not matched to a gene: 3. CDR3 protein: CASSLSGTGGNYGYTF. CDR3 DNA sequence: TGTGCCAGCAGCTTATCCGGGACAGGGGGTAACTATGGCTACACCTTC.

The rearrangement links TRBV2 to TRBJ1-1; the D is unclear. CDR1 and CDR2 from the germline V gene are SNHLY and FYNNEI. The CDR3 runs 13 residues. Trimming shortened V by 3 bases and J by 4 bases, and 9 bases separated the two germline ends. As DNA, the CDR3 is TGTGCCAGCAGTGAGAGTTTTCCCACTGAAGCTTTCTTT. This sequence encodes CASSESFPTEAFF.

V gene TRBV29-1 combines with J gene TRBJ2-7, with 7 nucleotides matching TRBD1. Germline loops: CDR1 SQVTM, CDR2 ANQGSEA. The V and J ends lost 4 bases and 2 bases, in that order; junction bases with no gene match: 5. The CDR3 totals 13 residues. The CDR3 region is CSVGGDRPYEQYF. As DNA, the CDR3 is TGCAGCGTTGGAGGGGACAGACCCTACGAGCAGTACTTC.

V is TRBV29-1 and J is TRBJ1-1; D perhaps matches TRBD1 (5 bases). This CDR3 contains 12 residues. The germline gives CDR1 SQVTM, CDR2 ANQGSEA. Trimming took 4 bases from V and 10 from J, leaving 16 bases between them. CDR3 amino acids: CSVAQGSVGAFF. For the CDR3, the DNA is TGCAGCGTTGCCCAGGGTTCAGTGGGAGCTTTCTTT.

The rearrangement uses TRBV28 and TRBJ1-2, with D perhaps TRBD1 (5 bases). In germline, CDR1 is MDHEN, CDR2 SYDVKM. V dropped 2 bases and J dropped 4 bases, with 8 bases sitting between them. The CDR3 is 13 residues long. The CDR3 coding sequence is TGTGCCAGCAGTTTAGGACATTTCTATGGCTACACCTTC. It encodes CASSLGHFYGYTF.

The CDR3 loop reads CASSDEQGHTGELFF. CDR3 in DNA: TGTGCCAGCAGTGACGAACAGGGTCACACCGGGGAGCTGTTTTTT. The chain has TRBV6-4 and TRBJ2-2; D may be TRBD1 (6 bases). CDR1 and CDR2 from the germline V gene are MRHNA and SNTAGT. The CDR3 has 15 amino acids. Trimming took off 2 bases at V and 3 bases at J, with 10 bases between the two ends.

The rearrangement joins TRBV6-2 or TRBV6-3 to TRBJ1-5; D unclear. The CDR3 sequence is 14 residues long. Germline CDR1 is MNHEY and CDR2 is SVGEGT. V dropped 6 bases and J dropped 7 bases, with 16 bases sitting between them. The CDR3: CASSPWRGWQPQHF. CDR3 in DNA: TGTGCCAGCAGCCCCTGGCGGGGTTGGCAGCCCCAGCATTTT.

V is TRBV6-5 and J is TRBJ2-7, with a weak D call TRBD1 (5 bases). V was trimmed by 2 bases and J by 2 bases, leaving 13 bases between them. Per the germline V gene, CDR1 is MNHEY and CDR2 is SVGAGI. The CDR3 loop spans 15 amino acids. The CDR3, as DNA: TGTGCCAGCAGTTACCGGATGACAGTGACCTACGAGCAGTACTTC. Translated, it gives CASSYRMTVTYEQYF.

This rearrangement joins TRBV9 to TRBJ2-3; D possibly corresponds to TRBD2 (6 bases). The ends were cut back, 1 base at V and 3 bases at J, with 6 bases in the middle. The germline V gene encodes CDR1 SGDLS and CDR2 YYNGEE. This CDR3 region has 13 residues. The CDR3 bases are TGTGCCAGCAGCGTACGGGGGACAGATACGCAGTATTTT. Protein: CASSVRGTDTQYF.

The CDR3 is CATSDSGGPGELFF. DNA for the CDR3: TGTGCCACCAGTGACAGCGGGGGCCCCGGGGAGCTGTTTTTT. The chain has TRBV24-1 and TRBJ2-2, with 8 bases that match TRBD2. Germline loops: CDR1 KGHDR, CDR2 SFDVKD. The CDR3 covers 14 residues. The J segment lost 6 bases and the V segment lost 4 bases, leaving 3 bases of the junction unmatched.

The J gene is TRBJ1-2, the V gene TRBV5-4; 11 bases map to TRBD1. Trimming removed 4 bases from V and 1 base from J; junction bases left unmatched: 12. This CDR3 contains 18 residues. From germline, CDR1 is SGHNT and CDR2 YYREEE (reference sequence). The CDR3 DNA reads as TGTGCCAGCAGCGCCAGGACAGGGGGCATCAGGAGTAACTATGGCTACACCTTC. Its protein product is CASSARTGGIRSNYGYTF.

This chain links TRBV7-3 with TRBJ2-2; 9 bases agree with TRBD1. The CDR3 loop spans 18 amino acids. V lost 5 bases to trimming and J lost 5 bases; unmatched junction nucleotides: 15. The germline gives CDR1 SGHTA, CDR2 FQGTGA. CDR3 nucleotides: TGTGCCAGCAGCCCCAGGCCTTTAACAGGGGGCGCGACCGGGGAGCTGTTTTTT. Translated: CASSPRPLTGGATGELFF.

The chain has TRBV2 and TRBJ1-5; 9 positions match TRBD1. Per the germline V gene, CDR1 is SNHLY and CDR2 is FYNNEI. This CDR3 has 13 residues. The junction had 1 base not matched to a gene; V was cut back by 6 bases and J by 4 bases. CDR3 sequence (DNA): TGTGCCAGCAGCGGGACAGGGAATCAGCCCCAGCATTTT. It yields the protein CASSGTGNQPQHF. The full variable domain, its missing parts supplied by reference TRBV2 and TRBJ1-5, is EPEVTQTPSHQVTQMGQEVILRCVPISNHLYFYWYRQILGQKVEFLVSFYNNEISEKSEIFDDQFSVERPDGSNFTLKIRSTKLEDSAMYFCASSGTGNQPQHFGDGTRLSIL.

The chain carries TRBV28 and TRBJ1-2; D is unresolved. Germline V CDR1 and CDR2: MDHEN, SYDVKM. V lost 1 base and J 2 bases, leaving 2 bases between the germline ends. The CDR3 is 12 residues long. CDR3 region: CASSLSNYGYTF. CDR3 nucleotide sequence: TGTGCCAGCAGTTTATCAAACTATGGCTACACCTTC.

CDR3 sequence: CASSWQGLSSTDTQYF. The CDR3 nucleotides read TGTGCCAGCAGTTGGCAGGGCCTTTCTAGCACAGATACGCAGTATTTT. The J gene is TRBJ2-3, the V gene TRBV7-9; weak D call: TRBD1 (5 bases). This CDR3 spans 16 amino acids. V was cut by 6 bases and J by 0 bases, with 16 bases left in between. In germline, CDR1 is SEHNR, CDR2 FQNEAQ (reference sequence). The full variable domain, with the rest looked up from reference TRBV7-9 and TRBJ2-3, is DTGVSQNPRHKITKRGQNVTFRCDPISEHNRLYWYRQTLGQGPEFLTYFQNEAQLEKSRLLSDRFSAERPKGSFSTLEIQRTEQGDSAMYLCASSWQGLSSTDTQYFGPGTRLTVL.

The chain links TRBV28 to TRBJ2-7; D is unresolved. Germline V CDR1 and CDR2: MDHEN, SYDVKM. This CDR3 region has 14 residues. Trimming left V 6 bases short and J 3 bases short, with 15 bases between. CDR3 coding DNA: TGTGCCAGCAGGGGTCGACAAGGTGTCTACGAGCAGTACTTC. This sequence encodes CASRGRQGVYEQYF.

The rearrangement joins TRBV3-1 (or the pseudogene TRBV3-2) to TRBJ2-5; 9 bases match TRBD2. The V segment lost 3 bases and the J segment 2 bases; nucleotides outside the gene matches: 10. The CDR3 totals 17 residues. The germline V gene has CDR1 LGHDT and CDR2 YNNKEL (reference sequence). CDR3 sequence: CASSQISSGTEQETQYF. DNA for the CDR3: TGTGCCAGCAGCCAGATCTCTAGCGGGACCGAACAAGAGACCCAGTACTTC.

The V and J genes are TRBV6-1 and TRBJ2-1; D perhaps matches TRBD2 (7 bases). Trimming removed 2 bases at V and 10 bases at J, with 24 bases between. CDR1 and CDR2 (germline): MNHNS, SASEGT. This CDR3 contains 17 residues. CDR3 region: CASSEFFAGATGREQFF. The DNA of the CDR3 is TGTGCCAGCAGTGAATTCTTCGCGGGGGCAACAGGGAGGGAGCAGTTCTTC.

The J gene is TRBJ2-2, the V gene TRBV5-4; 16 nucleotides agree with TRBD2. The CDR3 is 17 residues long. Trimming cost V 4 bases and J 7 bases; bases outside gene matches: 7. Germline loops: CDR1 SGHNT, CDR2 YYREEE (reference sequence). CDR3 sequence reads: CASSPGTSGGASGELFF. In nucleotides, the CDR3 is TGTGCCAGCAGCCCCGGGACTAGCGGGGGGGCCAGCGGGGAGCTGTTTTTT.

The chain links TRBV10-1 to TRBJ1-1; D might be TRBD1 (6 bases). CDR1 and CDR2 (germline): WNHNN, SYGVQD (reference sequence). V gave up 6 bases and J gave up 1 base, with 9 bases separating them. The length of the CDR3 is 13 residues. The CDR3 coding sequence is TGCGCCAGCAGGGACAGAGAGAACACTGAAGCTTTCTTT. It specifies CASRDRENTEAFF.

The rearrangement uses TRBV6-6 and TRBJ2-5, with a possible D match to TRBD1 (6 bases). The length of the CDR3 is 15 residues. In germline, CDR1 is MNHNY, CDR2 SVGAGI (reference sequence). V shed 5 bases and J shed 0 bases, with 13 bases lying between them. CDR3 nucleotides: TGTGCCAGCAGTCTACCGACAGGCAACCAAGAGACCCAGTACTTC. It is translated as CASSLPTGNQETQYF.

The chain recombines TRBV6-1 with TRBJ2-3; no reliable D call. Per the germline V gene, CDR1 is MNHNS and CDR2 is SASEGT. The length of the CDR3 is 14 residues. V lost 6 bases, J lost 3 bases, and 13 bases lay in between. The CDR3 DNA sequence: TGTGCCAGCAGGCCCAGACAAATAACAGATACGCAGTATTTT. It is translated as CASRPRQITDTQYF.

V gene TRBV15 combines with J gene TRBJ1-5; D possibly corresponds to TRBD1 (5 bases). With 1 base removed from V and 2 bases from J, the gap between germline ends came to 9 bases. Germline CDR1 LNHNV, CDR2 YYDKDF (reference sequence). The length of the CDR3 is 15 residues. The CDR3 DNA reads as TGTGCCACCAGCAGAGCAGGGATGGGCAATCAGCCCCAGCATTTT. Its translation: CATSRAGMGNQPQHF.